A selection of T cell receptor beta chains follows, all from one sample in a study of a mutant IDH1 vaccine in newly diagnosed glioma. TCRdb keeps only in-frame clones here, not all; method: immunoSEQ multiplex PCR. The sample consists of tens of thousands of clones, roughly three quarters of them appearing once. The antigens of these receptors remain unknown. The sample was peripheral blood mononuclear cells (PBMCs), taken from a glioma patient whose treatment included an IDH1 peptide vaccine. All receptors come from a man between 18 and 35 years old with glioma. Some clones in this sample may be carry-over from other donors' samples. Each CDR3 is given with its conserved first and last residue. A D gene is named only where the DNA matches it firmly. Only part of the rows carry a size: once, few, many, or a class if the clone is expanded.

DNA	CDR3	V	J	D	size
TGTGCCAGTAGTATAGAGAGGGACTATGGCTACACCTTC	CASSIERDYGYTF	TRBV19	TRBJ1-2	.	.
TGTGCCAGCAGCATTGGACAGGGGGAACGTACCCCTGAAGCTTTCTTT	CASSIGQGERTPEAFF	TRBV11-3	TRBJ1-1	TRBD1	.
TGTGCCAGCAGTGACTCCGGGACAGGAGCCTACGAGCAGTACTTC	CASSDSGTGAYEQYF	TRBV28	TRBJ2-7	TRBD1	.
TGTGCCAGCACCAACTTCCAAGGGGATCCGGACAATGAGCAGTTCTTC	CASTNFQGDPDNEQFF	TRBV6-6	TRBJ2-1	.	once
TGTGCCAGCAGTCCGGGACAGTACTATGGCTACACCTTC	CASSPGQYYGYTF	TRBV6-5	TRBJ1-2	TRBD1	.
TGCAGCGGTCAAACGAAACCTGGACAGTTAGTTTGGGAGACCCAGTACTTC	CSGQTKPGQLVWETQYF	TRBV29-1	TRBJ2-5	.	.
TGTGCCAGCTCACCAGGCAGTACCGGGGAGCTGTTTTTT	CASSPGSTGELFF	TRBV18	TRBJ2-2	.	.
TGTGCCAGCAGCCGGACAGGGGGCGTAGACAGCAATCAGCCCCAGCATTTT	CASSRTGGVDSNQPQHF	TRBV7-8	TRBJ1-5	TRBD1	.
TGTGCCACCAGCAGAGAAGCCAAGAGGGATACGCAGTATTTT	CATSREAKRDTQYF	TRBV15	TRBJ2-3	.	.
TGCGCCAGCAGCTTGGCAGGGGAGAGAGGCACTGAAGCTTTCTTT	CASSLAGERGTEAFF	TRBV5-1	TRBJ1-1	.	.
TGTGCCAGCAGTGATGGCCGCGGGGGTGGCACTGAAGCTTTCTTT	CASSDGRGGGTEAFF	TRBV2	TRBJ1-1	.	.
TGCGCCAGCAGCACAGACAGTAACTATGGCTACACCTTC	CASSTDSNYGYTF	TRBV5-1	TRBJ1-2	.	.
TGTGCCTGGAGAAGAGCCGGGACAGGGGGCTCCGAGCAGTACTTC	CAWRRAGTGGSEQYF	TRBV30	TRBJ2-7	TRBD1	.
TGTGCCAGCACCACCGGGGCGAACACTGAAGCTTTCTTT	CASTTGANTEAFF	TRBV27	TRBJ1-1	.	few
TGCGCCAGCAGCCAAGGAAGAGGGGTTCTGTACGAGCAGTACTTC	CASSQGRGVLYEQYF	TRBV4-3	TRBJ2-7	.	.
TGTGCCAGCAGTAAGGAGAACACCGGGGAGCTGTTTTTT	CASSKENTGELFF	TRBV27	TRBJ2-2	.	.
TGTGCCAGCAGTTGGGGACAGGGAGGGAACACTGAAGCTTTCTTT	CASSWGQGGNTEAFF	TRBV6-5	TRBJ1-1	TRBD1	.
TGTGCCACCGGTTTTGGGACCGACCGTGAAGCTTTCTTT	CATGFGTDREAFF	TRBV7-9	TRBJ1-1	.	.
TGTGCCAGCAGCTCATTCTCGGGCAATCAGCCCCAGCATTTT	CASSSFSGNQPQHF	TRBV7-2	TRBJ1-5	.	few
TGCAGCGTTGGGGGGGTCCCGCAGTATTTT	CSVGGVPQYF	TRBV29-1	TRBJ2-3	.	.
TGTGCCAGCAGTACACAGGGGGCGAACACCGGGGAGCTGTTTTTT	CASSTQGANTGELFF	TRBV2	TRBJ2-2	TRBD1	.
TGTGCCAGTAGTCATGAGGGTAATCAGCCCCAGCATTTT	CASSHEGNQPQHF	TRBV19	TRBJ1-5	.	few
TGTGCCAGCAGCTTAAGGGACAGGGGGTTTTTTGAGCAGTTCTTC	CASSLRDRGFFEQFF	TRBV13	TRBJ2-1	TRBD1	.
TGCGCCAGCAGCTTGGGAGGGACTACGACCAAAAACATTCAGTACTTC	CASSLGGTTTKNIQYF	TRBV5-1	TRBJ2-4	TRBD2	.
TGTGCCAGCAGCTCATCAAGCCGGGGAGGTTACGAGCAGTACTTC	CASSSSSRGGYEQYF	TRBV11-1	TRBJ2-7	.	.
TGTGCCAGCACGGGCGGGAGGGCCACCGGGGAGCTGTTTTTT	CASTGGRATGELFF	TRBV6-6	TRBJ2-2	TRBD2	.
TGTGCCAGCAGCCGGGGCGGTGAAGCTAACTATGGCTACACCTTC	CASSRGGEANYGYTF	TRBV14	TRBJ1-2	.	.
TGCGCCAGCAGTGATGGGGGGCAACAGCCCCAGCATTTT	CASSDGGQQPQHF	TRBV10-2	TRBJ1-5	.	.
TGTGCCAGCAGCGCTAGAGGACAGTACTATGGCTACACCTTC	CASSARGQYYGYTF	TRBV9	TRBJ1-2	.	.
TGCGCCAGCAGCCAGGGCGGGGAGCTGTTTTTT	CASSQGGELFF	TRBV4-1	TRBJ2-2	.	.
TGTGCCAGCAGCCCCAACTACGGGGGAACGCAGTATTTT	CASSPNYGGTQYF	TRBV7-9	TRBJ2-3	.	.
TGTGCCAGCAGGAAGAGGGTATTGACTGAAGCTTTCTTT	CASRKRVLTEAFF	TRBV6-5	TRBJ1-1	.	.
TGCGCCAGCAGCTTGGCTACCCCAAACACTGAAGCTTTCTTT	CASSLATPNTEAFF	TRBV5-1	TRBJ1-1	.	.
TGTGCCAGCAGCTTAGCCTCCGGGACAGGTAGTGAAAAACTGTTTTTT	CASSLASGTGSEKLFF	TRBV7-2	TRBJ1-4	TRBD1	.
TGCGCCAGCAGTCAATCGGGGGCGGCTCCCGTGTACAATGAGCAGTTCTTC	CASSQSGAAPVYNEQFF	TRBV23-1	TRBJ2-1	.	.
TGTGCCAGCAGTGAACTTGGACAGTACGAGCAGTACTTC	CASSELGQYEQYF	TRBV6-1	TRBJ2-7	.	.
TGTGCCAGCAGCCGGGGACTCCTGGGCGAGCAGTACTTC	CASSRGLLGEQYF	TRBV7-3	TRBJ2-7	.	.
TGCGCCAGCCATTCTTCCGGGGTCGCCTATGGCTACACCTTC	CASHSSGVAYGYTF	TRBV5-1	TRBJ1-2	.	.
TGTGCCAGCAGCTTAGGGGGATTGGGGACAGATACGCAGTATTTT	CASSLGGLGTDTQYF	TRBV7-2	TRBJ2-3	.	.
TGTGCCAGCAGCCCCGGGACACCCACAGATACGCAGTATTTT	CASSPGTPTDTQYF	TRBV7-6	TRBJ2-3	.	.
TGTGCCTGGAGGTACTATATGGCTGGAAACACCATATATTTT	CAWRYYMAGNTIYF	TRBV30	TRBJ1-3	.	.
TGTGCCAGCTCACCGGACAGCTACGAGCAGTACTTC	CASSPDSYEQYF	TRBV18	TRBJ2-7	.	.
TGTGCCAGCACCTCACTGGGGGAACTCTCCTACGAGCAGTACTTC	CASTSLGELSYEQYF	TRBV28	TRBJ2-7	.	.
TGTGCCAGCAGCTCGCAGGGGTCGAGGGAGACCCAGTACTTC	CASSSQGSRETQYF	TRBV5-4	TRBJ2-5	.	.
TGTGCCAGCAGTGAGCGCATCTCTGGGGCCAACGTCCTGACTTTC	CASSERISGANVLTF	TRBV28	TRBJ2-6	.	.
TGTGCCAGCAGCTTAGGGTACCTCAGCGGAGGTTTAGATACGCAGTATTTT	CASSLGYLSGGLDTQYF	TRBV11-2	TRBJ2-3	.	.
TGTGCCAGCCTTTTAGGGGGGACCACTGAAGCTTTCTTT	CASLLGGTTEAFF	TRBV5-4	TRBJ1-1	.	.
TGTGCCAGCAGTCATACAGGGAGGGATCAGCCCCAGCATTTT	CASSHTGRDQPQHF	TRBV7-2	TRBJ1-5	.	.
TGTGCCAGCAGTGAAGGACCGGGACTTCGGGCGGTGAAGCCCCAGCATTTT	CASSEGPGLRAVKPQHF	TRBV6-1	TRBJ1-5	.	.
TGTGCCAGCAGCTCTGAGGACAGGGGACCTGGAAACACCATATATTTT	CASSSEDRGPGNTIYF	TRBV7-8	TRBJ1-3	TRBD1	few
TGTGCCAGCAGCCAAAGGACAGGGCTTGAAGCTTTCTTT	CASSQRTGLEAFF	TRBV4-2	TRBJ1-1	TRBD1	.
TGTGCCAGCAGCGCCACAGGGAGCACCATATATTTT	CASSATGSTIYF	TRBV7-2	TRBJ1-3	.	.